The 14 T cell receptor beta chains given below trace back to one sample, sequenced in a study of shared clonotypes between healthy human individuals. TCRdb keeps only in-frame clones here, not all; method: immunoSEQ multiplex PCR. In the table there are about 550,000 clones, roughly 96% of which are singletons. CD45RO negativity and positive selection for CCR7 defined naive CD8 cells, a population that excluded terminally differentiated effector memory CD45RA+ cells. Material for sequencing was naive CD8+ T cells sorted from blood. These receptors were taken from a woman aged 25 to 39 in good health.

The V and J genes are TRBV2 and TRBJ2-7; 7 bases map to TRBD1. CDR1 is SNHLY and CDR2 is FYNNEI in the germline V gene. CDR3 size: 15 residues. Unmatched junction bases numbered 5, after V lost 0 bases and J lost 3 bases. The CDR3 sequence: CASSEATGKSYEQYF. CDR3 in DNA: TGTGCCAGCAGTGAAGCGACAGGGAAAAGCTACGAGCAGTACTTC.

On this clone itself: This sample includes further DNA sequences coding for the same CDR3. The V call is TRBV27, the J call TRBJ1-2; 11 bases map to TRBD1. CDR3 length: 14 amino acids. Germline values: CDR1 MNHEY, CDR2 SMNVEV (reference sequence). With V trimmed by 2 bases and J by 7 bases, 3 bases remained unmatched. The CDR3: CASSLGQGASGYTF. DNA of the CDR3: TGTGCCAGCAGTTTAGGACAGGGGGCGAGTGGCTACACCTTC.

Notes on this clone: The sample holds other DNA sequences that translate to the same CDR3. This chain uses TRBV27 with TRBJ2-1, with no clear D. V was shortened by 5 bases and J by 7 bases, with 9 bases between the two germline ends. This CDR3 has 12 residues. Per germline, CDR1 MNHEY and CDR2 SMNVEV (reference sequence). The CDR3 sequence: CASSLLGNEQFF. The CDR3 nucleotides read TGTGCCAGCAGTCTGCTGGGGAATGAGCAGTTCTTC.

In regard to this clone: At one end the junction does not follow the germline gene, possibly because of a read error. This chain uses TRBV6-5 with TRBJ2-1; tentative D call: TRBD2 (6 bases). The CDR3 loop spans 15 amino acids. From germline, CDR1 is MNHEY and CDR2 SVGAGI. This chain's CDR3 is CASSYVSGAYNEQLF. The CDR3 region has the DNA TGTGCCAGCAGTTACGTTAGCGGCGCCTACAATGAGCAGCTCTTC.

This clone was seen just once. The chain uses TRBV6-1 and TRBJ2-2; D is ambiguous. CDR3 length: 17 amino acids. Trimming removed 0 bases at V and 3 bases at J, with 14 bases between. CDR1 is MNHNS, CDR2 SASEGT, per germline. CDR3: CASSEALPRLYTGELFF. DNA of the CDR3: TGTGCCAGCAGTGAAGCGCTTCCCCGACTTTACACCGGGGAGCTGTTTTTT.

V is TRBV2 and J is TRBJ2-7; TRBD1 matches 9 bases. The CDR3 loop spans 16 amino acids. V was clipped by 7 bases and J by 2 bases; unmatched bases: 12. Germline lookup yields CDR1 SNHLY and CDR2 FYNNEI. The CDR3 DNA follows: TGTGCCAGCACCGTCCCGGGACAGGGAGAGGCCTACGAGCAGTACTTC. Translating gives CASTVPGQGEAYEQYF.

This CDR3 is CASRDRGLSLYGYTF. Written as DNA, the CDR3 is TGTGCCAGCAGAGACAGGGGGCTGTCCTTATATGGCTACACCTTC. The chain is built from TRBV28 and TRBJ1-2, with 10 bases aligning to TRBD1. From germline, CDR1 is MDHEN and CDR2 SYDVKM. The ends lost 6 bases at V and 5 bases at J; junction bases unmatched: 9. This CDR3 has 15 amino acids.

V usage is TRBV5-6 and J usage is TRBJ1-2; tentative D call: TRBD1 (5 bases). The CDR3 covers 16 residues. Trimming took 4 bases from V and 0 from J, leaving 16 bases between them. Germline V gene lookup returns CDR1 SGHDT and CDR2 YYEEEE. The CDR3 protein is CASSIGWQGANYGYTF. The CDR3 DNA is TGTGCCAGCAGCATCGGTTGGCAGGGAGCTAACTATGGCTACACCTTC. Using reference TRBV5-6 and TRBJ1-2 for the parts outside the CDR3, the full variable domain is DAGVTQSPTHLIKTRGQQVTLRCSPKSGHDTVSWYQQALGQGPQFIFQYYEEEERQRGNFPDRFSGHQFPNYSSELNVNALLLGDSALYLCASSIGWQGANYGYTFGSGTRLTVV.

The gene calls are TRBV27 and TRBJ1-1; TRBD1 agrees at 7 bases. The trim removed 2 bases at V and 4 bases at J, leaving 4 bases unmatched. Germline V gene sequence: CDR1 MNHEY, CDR2 SMNVEV (reference sequence). The CDR3 runs 14 residues. CDR3 in DNA: TGTGCCAGCAGTTTACAGGGGGTGGGCACTGAAGCTTTCTTT. Amino acid sequence: CASSLQGVGTEAFF.

The chain combines TRBV28 with TRBJ2-5; no firm D call. V was trimmed by 5 bases and J by 7 bases, leaving 11 bases between them. Germline assignment: CDR1 MDHEN and CDR2 SYDVKM. The CDR3 loop spans 12 amino acids. CDR3 nucleotides: TGTGCCAGCAGTGACGTTTATGCGACCCAGTACTTC. Translating gives CASSDVYATQYF. Full variable domain (missing parts from reference TRBV28 and TRBJ2-5): DVKVTQSSRYLVKRTGEKVFLECVQDMDHENMFWYRQDPGLGLRLIYFSYDVKMKEKGDIPEGYSVSREKKERFSLILESASTNQTSMYLCASSDVYATQYFGPGTRLLVL.

The V call is TRBV28, the J call TRBJ2-7; 11 nucleotides line up with TRBD2. The germline V gene has CDR1 MDHEN and CDR2 SYDVKM. The CDR3 is 13 residues long. The ends lost 11 bases at V and 2 bases at J; junction bases unmatched: 5. The CDR3 nucleotides read TGTGCCGGCGGGACTAGCGGCACCTACGAGCAGTACTTC. As protein: CAGGTSGTYEQYF.

The V and J genes are TRBV5-4 and TRBJ1-2; D uncertain. Trimming took off 4 bases at V and 8 bases at J, with 9 bases between the two ends. Per the germline V gene, CDR1 is SGHNT and CDR2 is YYREEE (reference sequence). CDR3 size: 11 residues. CDR3 sequence: CASSQGGGYTF. The CDR3 nucleotides read TGTGCCAGCAGCCAAGGAGGCGGCTACACCTTC.

V gene TRBV15 combines with J gene TRBJ1-5; D is unclear. Germline CDR1 and CDR2: LNHNV and YYDKDF (reference sequence). CDR3 length: 12 amino acids. V shed 5 bases and J shed 9 bases, with 11 bases lying between them. CDR3 sequence: CATSGRVGPQHF. The CDR3 DNA reads as TGTGCCACCAGCGGGCGGGTCGGGCCCCAGCATTTT.

This clone has a single count. The rearrangement links TRBV7-8 to TRBJ2-2; D may correspond to TRBD1 or TRBD2 (5 bases each). In germline, CDR1 is SGHVS, CDR2 FQNEAQ. Trimming took 0 bases from V and 6 from J, leaving 5 bases between them. The CDR3 runs 13 residues. CDR3 loop: CASSLAGAGELFF. The CDR3 bases are TGTGCCAGCAGCTTAGCGGGGGCCGGGGAGCTGTTTTTT.